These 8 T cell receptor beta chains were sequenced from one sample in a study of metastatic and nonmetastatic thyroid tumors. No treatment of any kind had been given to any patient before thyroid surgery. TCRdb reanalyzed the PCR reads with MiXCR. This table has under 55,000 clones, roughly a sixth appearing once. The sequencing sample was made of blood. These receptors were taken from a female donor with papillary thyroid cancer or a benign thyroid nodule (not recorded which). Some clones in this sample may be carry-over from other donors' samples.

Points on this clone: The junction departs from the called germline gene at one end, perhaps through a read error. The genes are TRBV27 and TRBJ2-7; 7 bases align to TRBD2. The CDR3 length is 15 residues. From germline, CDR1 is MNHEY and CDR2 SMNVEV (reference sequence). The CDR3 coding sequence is TGTGCCAGCAGTCTATCCGGGACTATCGTTGACGACCAGTACTTC. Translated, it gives CASSLSGTIVDDQYF.

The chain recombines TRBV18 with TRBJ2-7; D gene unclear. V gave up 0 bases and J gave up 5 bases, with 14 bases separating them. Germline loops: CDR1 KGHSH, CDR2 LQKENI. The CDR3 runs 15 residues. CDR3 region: CASSPPSGVIDEQYF. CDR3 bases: TGTGCCAGCTCACCACCGTCTGGAGTGATCGACGAGCAGTACTTC.

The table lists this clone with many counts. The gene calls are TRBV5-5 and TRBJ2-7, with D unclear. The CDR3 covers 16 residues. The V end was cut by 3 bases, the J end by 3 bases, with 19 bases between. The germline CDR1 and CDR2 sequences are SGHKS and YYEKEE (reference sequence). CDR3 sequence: CASSSPEQSNHYEQYF. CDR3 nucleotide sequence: TGTGCCAGCAGCTCCCCCGAGCAGAGCAATCACTACGAGCAGTACTTC.

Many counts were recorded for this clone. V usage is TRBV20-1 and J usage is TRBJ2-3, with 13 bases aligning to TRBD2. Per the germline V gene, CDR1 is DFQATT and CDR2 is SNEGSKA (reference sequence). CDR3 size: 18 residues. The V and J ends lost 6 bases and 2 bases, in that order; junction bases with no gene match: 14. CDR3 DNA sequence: TGCAGTGCCGACTCCGGGACTAGCGGGATGCGGGCCACAGATACGCAGTATTTT. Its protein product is CSADSGTSGMRATDTQYF.

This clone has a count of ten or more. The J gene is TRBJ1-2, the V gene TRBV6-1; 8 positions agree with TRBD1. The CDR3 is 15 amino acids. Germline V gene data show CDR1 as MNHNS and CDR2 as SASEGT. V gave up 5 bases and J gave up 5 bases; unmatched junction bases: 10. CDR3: CASSKDLGTGYGYTF. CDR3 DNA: TGTGCCAGCAGTAAAGACCTCGGGACAGGATATGGCTACACCTTC.

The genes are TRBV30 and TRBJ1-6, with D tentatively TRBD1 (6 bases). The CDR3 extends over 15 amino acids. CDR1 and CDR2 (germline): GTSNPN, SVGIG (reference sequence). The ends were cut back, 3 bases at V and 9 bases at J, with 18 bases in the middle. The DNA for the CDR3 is TGTGCCTGGAGAACCAGGGGAGGCGTCGTTTCACCCCTCCACTTT. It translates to CAWRTRGGVVSPLHF.

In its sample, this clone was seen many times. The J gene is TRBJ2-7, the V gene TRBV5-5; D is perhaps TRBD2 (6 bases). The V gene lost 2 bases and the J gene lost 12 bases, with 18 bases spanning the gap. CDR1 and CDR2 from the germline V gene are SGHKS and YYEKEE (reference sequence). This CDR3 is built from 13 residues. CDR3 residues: CASSLAGLPPAYF. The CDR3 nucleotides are TGTGCCAGCAGCTTAGCGGGCCTACCACCAGCGTACTTC.

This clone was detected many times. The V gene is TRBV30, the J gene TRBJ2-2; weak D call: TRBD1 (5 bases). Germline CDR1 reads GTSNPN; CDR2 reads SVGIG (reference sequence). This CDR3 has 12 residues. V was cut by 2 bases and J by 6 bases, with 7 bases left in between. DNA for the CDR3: TGTGCCTGGAGTAGGGGCTCCGGGGAGCTGTTTTTT. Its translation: CAWSRGSGELFF.